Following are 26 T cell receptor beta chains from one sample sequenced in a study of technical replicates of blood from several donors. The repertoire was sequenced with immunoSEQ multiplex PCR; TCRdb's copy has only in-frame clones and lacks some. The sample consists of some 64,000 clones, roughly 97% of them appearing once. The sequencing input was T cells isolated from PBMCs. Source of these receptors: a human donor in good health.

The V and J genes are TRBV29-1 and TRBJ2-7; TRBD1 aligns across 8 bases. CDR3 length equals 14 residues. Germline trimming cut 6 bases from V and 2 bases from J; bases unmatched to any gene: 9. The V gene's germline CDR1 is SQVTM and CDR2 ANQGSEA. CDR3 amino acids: CSVRMRQGTYEQYF. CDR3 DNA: TGCAGCGTCCGCATGAGACAGGGGACCTACGAGCAGTACTTC.

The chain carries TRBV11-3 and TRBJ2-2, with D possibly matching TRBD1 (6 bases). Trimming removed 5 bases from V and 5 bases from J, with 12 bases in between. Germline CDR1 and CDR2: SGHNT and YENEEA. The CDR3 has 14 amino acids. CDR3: CASSPLGGTGELFF. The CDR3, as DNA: TGTGCCAGCAGCCCCTTAGGGGGAACCGGGGAGCTGTTTTTT.

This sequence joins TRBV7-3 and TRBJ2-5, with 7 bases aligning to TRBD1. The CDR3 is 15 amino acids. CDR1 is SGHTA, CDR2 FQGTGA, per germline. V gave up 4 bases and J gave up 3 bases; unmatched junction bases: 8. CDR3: CASSSNSGTEETQYF. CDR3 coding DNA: TGTGCCAGCAGCTCAAACTCCGGGACAGAAGAGACCCAGTACTTC.

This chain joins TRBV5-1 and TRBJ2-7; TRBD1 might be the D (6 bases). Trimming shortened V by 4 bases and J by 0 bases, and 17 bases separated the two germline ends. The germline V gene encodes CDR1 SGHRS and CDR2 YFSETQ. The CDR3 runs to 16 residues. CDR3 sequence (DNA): TGCGCCAGCAGCCGCTTGGGACAACAAAGCTCCTACGAGCAGTACTTC. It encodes CASSRLGQQSSYEQYF.

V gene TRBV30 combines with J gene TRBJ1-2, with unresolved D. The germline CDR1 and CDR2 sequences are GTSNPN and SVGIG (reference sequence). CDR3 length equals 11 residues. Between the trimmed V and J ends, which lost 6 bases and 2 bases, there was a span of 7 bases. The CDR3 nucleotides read TGTGCCTGCGGGGAAAACTATGGCTACACCTTC. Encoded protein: CACGENYGYTF.

This CDR3 is CASSDLNRRGYEQYF. DNA of the CDR3: TGTGCCAGCAGTGACCTAAACCGACGCGGCTACGAGCAGTACTTC. The V and J genes are TRBV2 and TRBJ2-7; D unresolved. In germline, CDR1 is SNHLY, CDR2 FYNNEI. The CDR3 runs 15 residues. Trimming left V 3 bases short and J 3 bases short, with 15 bases between.

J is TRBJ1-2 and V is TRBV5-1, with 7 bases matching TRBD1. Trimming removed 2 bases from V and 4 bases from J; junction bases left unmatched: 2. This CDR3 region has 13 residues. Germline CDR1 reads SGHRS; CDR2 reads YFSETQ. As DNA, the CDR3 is TGCGCCAGCAGCTTCGGGACAGTCTATGGCTACACCTTC. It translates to CASSFGTVYGYTF.

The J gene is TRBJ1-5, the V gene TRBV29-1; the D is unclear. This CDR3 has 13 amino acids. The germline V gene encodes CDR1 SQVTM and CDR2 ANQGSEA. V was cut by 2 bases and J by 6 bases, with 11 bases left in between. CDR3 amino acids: CSVEFGGSQPQHF. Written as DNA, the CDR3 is TGCAGCGTTGAATTCGGAGGATCTCAGCCCCAGCATTTT.

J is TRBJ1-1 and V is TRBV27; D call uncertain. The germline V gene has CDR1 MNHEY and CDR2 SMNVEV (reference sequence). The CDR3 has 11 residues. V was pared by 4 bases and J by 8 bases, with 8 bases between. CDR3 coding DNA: TGTGCCAGCAGTTCCGGTGCCGAAGCTTTCTTT. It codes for CASSSGAEAFF.

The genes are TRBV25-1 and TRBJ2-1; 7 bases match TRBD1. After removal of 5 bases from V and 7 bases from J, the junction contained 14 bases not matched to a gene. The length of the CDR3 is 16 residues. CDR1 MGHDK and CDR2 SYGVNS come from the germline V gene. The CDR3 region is CASSLKGPQQGNEQFF. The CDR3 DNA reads TGTGCCAGCAGTCTTAAAGGCCCACAACAGGGGAATGAGCAGTTCTTC.

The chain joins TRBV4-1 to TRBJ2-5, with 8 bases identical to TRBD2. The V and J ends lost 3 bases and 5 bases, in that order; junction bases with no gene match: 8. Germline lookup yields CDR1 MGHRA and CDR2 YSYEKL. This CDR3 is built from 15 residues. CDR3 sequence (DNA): TGCGCCAGCAGCCAGAAACCGGGGGGGCCGGAGACCCAGTACTTC. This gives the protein CASSQKPGGPETQYF.

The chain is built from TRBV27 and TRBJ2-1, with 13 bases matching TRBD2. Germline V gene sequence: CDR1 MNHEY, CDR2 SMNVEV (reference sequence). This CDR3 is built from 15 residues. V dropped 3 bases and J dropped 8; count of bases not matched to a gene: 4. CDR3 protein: CASSFIGLAGDEQFF. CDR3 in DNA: TGTGCCAGCAGTTTTATCGGACTAGCGGGAGATGAGCAGTTCTTC.

The chain's CDR3 is CASSPDNYEQYF. The CDR3, as DNA: TGTGCCAGCTCACCCGACAACTACGAGCAGTACTTC. The rearrangement uses TRBV18 and TRBJ2-7; D call uncertain. This CDR3 has 12 amino acids. Looked up from germline, CDR1 is KGHSH and CDR2 is LQKENI. Trimming left V 3 bases short and J 3 bases short, with 6 bases between.

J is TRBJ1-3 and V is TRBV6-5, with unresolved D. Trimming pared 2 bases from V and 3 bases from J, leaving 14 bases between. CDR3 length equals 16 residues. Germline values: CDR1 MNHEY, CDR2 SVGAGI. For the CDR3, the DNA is TGTGCCAGCAGTTACACGGGAGCAAGACTTGGAAACACCATATATTTT. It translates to CASSYTGARLGNTIYF.

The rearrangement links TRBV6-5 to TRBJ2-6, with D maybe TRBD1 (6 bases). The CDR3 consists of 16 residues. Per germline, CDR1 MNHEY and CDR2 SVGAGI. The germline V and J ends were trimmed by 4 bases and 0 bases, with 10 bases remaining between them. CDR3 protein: CASSFRDTSGANVLTF. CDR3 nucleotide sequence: TGTGCCAGCAGTTTCCGGGACACCTCTGGGGCCAACGTCCTGACTTTC.

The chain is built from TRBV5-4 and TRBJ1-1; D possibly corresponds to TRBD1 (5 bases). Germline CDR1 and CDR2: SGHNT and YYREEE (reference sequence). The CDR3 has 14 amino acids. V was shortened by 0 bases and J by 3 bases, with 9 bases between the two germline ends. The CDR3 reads CASSLADRDTEAFF. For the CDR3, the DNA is TGTGCCAGCAGCTTGGCAGACAGAGACACTGAAGCTTTCTTT.

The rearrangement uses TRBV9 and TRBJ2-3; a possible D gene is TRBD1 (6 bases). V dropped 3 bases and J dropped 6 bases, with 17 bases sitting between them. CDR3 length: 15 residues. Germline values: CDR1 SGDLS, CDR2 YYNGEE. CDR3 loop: CASSALPLGGDTQYF. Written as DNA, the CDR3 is TGTGCCAGCAGCGCACTGCCTCTAGGGGGTGATACGCAGTATTTT.

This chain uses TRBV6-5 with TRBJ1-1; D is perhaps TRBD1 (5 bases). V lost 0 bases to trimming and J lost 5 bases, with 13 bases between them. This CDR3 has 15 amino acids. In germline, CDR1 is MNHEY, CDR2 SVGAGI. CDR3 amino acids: CASSYSVQVGTEAFF. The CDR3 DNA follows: TGTGCCAGCAGTTACTCAGTACAGGTTGGGACTGAAGCTTTCTTT.

CDR3 coding DNA: TGTGCCAGCAGTTTAACCGGGTCCCCTCTGGTCACAGATACGCAGTATTTT. This gives the protein CASSLTGSPLVTDTQYF. The rearrangement links TRBV27 to TRBJ2-3; D call uncertain. V was shortened by 2 bases and J by 2 bases, with 17 bases between the two germline ends. The germline gives CDR1 MNHEY, CDR2 SMNVEV (reference sequence). The CDR3 is made up of 17 amino acids.

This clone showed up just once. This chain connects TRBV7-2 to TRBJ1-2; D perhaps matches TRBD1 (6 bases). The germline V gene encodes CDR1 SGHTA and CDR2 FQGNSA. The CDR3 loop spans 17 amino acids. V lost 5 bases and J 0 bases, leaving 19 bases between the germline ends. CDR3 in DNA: TGTGCCAGCAGCGCCCCGCTGCTTCGGACAGCTAACTATGGCTACACCTTC. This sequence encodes CASSAPLLRTANYGYTF.

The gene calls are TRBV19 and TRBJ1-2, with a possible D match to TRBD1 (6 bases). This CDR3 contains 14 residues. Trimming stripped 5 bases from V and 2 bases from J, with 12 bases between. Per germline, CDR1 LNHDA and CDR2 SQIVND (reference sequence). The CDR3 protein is CASSGDMRNYGYTF. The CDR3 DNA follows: TGTGCCAGTAGTGGGGACATGCGGAACTATGGCTACACCTTC.

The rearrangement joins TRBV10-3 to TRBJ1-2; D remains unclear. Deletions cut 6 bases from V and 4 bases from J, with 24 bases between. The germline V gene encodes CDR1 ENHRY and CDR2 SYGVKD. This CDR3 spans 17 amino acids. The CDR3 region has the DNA TGTGCCATCAGAGTTGGTAGCGGCCAGCGGGGATTCTATGGCTACACCTTC. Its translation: CAIRVGSGQRGFYGYTF.

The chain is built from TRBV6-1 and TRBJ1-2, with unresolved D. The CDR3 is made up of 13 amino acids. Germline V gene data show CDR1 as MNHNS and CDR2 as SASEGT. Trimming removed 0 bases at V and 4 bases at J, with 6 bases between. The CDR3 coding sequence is TGTGCCAGCAGTGAAGCCGTGCGCTATGGCTACACCTTC. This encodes CASSEAVRYGYTF.

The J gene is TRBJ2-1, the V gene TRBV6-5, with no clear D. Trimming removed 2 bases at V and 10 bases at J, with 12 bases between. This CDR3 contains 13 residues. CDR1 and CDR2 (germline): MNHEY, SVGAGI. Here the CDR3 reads CASSYSSQAEQFF. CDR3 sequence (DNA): TGTGCCAGCAGTTACAGCTCCCAAGCGGAGCAGTTCTTC.

The DNA for the CDR3 is TGTGCCAGCAGTGTGGCCCACTACAGGGTAAGGGAGACCCAGTACTTC. Its translation is CASSVAHYRVRETQYF. The chain joins TRBV6-1 to TRBJ2-5; TRBD1 might be the D (6 bases). V was trimmed by 4 bases and J by 5 bases, leaving 20 bases between them. The CDR3 sequence is 16 residues long. CDR1 and CDR2 (germline): MNHNS, SASEGT.

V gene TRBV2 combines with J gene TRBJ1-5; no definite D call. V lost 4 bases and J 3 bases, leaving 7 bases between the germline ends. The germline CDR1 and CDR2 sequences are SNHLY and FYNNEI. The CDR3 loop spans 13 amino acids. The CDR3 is CASSAMFNQPQHF. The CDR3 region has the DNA TGTGCCAGCAGTGCAATGTTCAATCAGCCCCAGCATTTT.